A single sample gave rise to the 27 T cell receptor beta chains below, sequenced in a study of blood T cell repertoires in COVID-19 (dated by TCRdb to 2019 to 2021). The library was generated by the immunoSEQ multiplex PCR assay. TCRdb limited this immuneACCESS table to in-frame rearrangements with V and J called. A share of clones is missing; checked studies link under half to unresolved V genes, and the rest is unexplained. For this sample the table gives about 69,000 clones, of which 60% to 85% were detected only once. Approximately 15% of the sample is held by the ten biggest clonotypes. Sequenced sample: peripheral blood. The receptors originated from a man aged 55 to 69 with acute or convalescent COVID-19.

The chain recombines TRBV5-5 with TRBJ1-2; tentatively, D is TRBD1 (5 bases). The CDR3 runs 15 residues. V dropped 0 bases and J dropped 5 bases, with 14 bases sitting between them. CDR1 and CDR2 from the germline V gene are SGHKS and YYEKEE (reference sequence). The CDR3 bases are TGTGCCAGCAGCTTGGGGCCGGGGGGAGGGTATGGCTACACCTTC. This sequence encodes CASSLGPGGGYGYTF. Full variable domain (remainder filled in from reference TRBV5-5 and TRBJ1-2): DAGVTQSPTHLIKTRGQQVTLRCSPISGHKSVSWYQQVLGQGPQFIFQYYEKEERGRGNFPDRFSARQFPNYSSELNVNALLLGDSALYLCASSLGPGGGYGYTFGSGTRLTVV.

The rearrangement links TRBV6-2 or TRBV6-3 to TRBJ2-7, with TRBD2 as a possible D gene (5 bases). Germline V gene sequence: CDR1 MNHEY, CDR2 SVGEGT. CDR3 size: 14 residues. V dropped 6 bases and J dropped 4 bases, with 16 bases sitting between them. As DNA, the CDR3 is TGTGCCAGCAGCCAATACGGGATTGGGTACGAGCAGTACTTC. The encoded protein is CASSQYGIGYEQYF.

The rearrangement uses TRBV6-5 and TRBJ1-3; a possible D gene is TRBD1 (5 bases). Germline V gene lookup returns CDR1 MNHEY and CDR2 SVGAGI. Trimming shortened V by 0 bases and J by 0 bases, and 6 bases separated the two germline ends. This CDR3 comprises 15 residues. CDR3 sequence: CASSYSGDSGNTIYF. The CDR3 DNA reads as TGTGCCAGCAGTTACTCAGGGGACTCTGGAAACACCATATATTTT.

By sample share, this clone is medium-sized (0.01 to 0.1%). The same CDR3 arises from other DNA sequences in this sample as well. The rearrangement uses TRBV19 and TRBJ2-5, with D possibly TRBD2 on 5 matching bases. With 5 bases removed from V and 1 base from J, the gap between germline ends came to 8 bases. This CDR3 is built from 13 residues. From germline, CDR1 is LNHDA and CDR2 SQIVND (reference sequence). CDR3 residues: CASSRDFQETQYF. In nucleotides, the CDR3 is TGTGCCAGTAGTCGGGATTTCCAAGAGACCCAGTACTTC.

DNA of the CDR3: TGTGCCAGCAGCATCCCGGGGAAGCCCCAGCATTTT. It translates to CASSIPGKPQHF. The V call is TRBV7-2, the J call TRBJ1-5; no firm D call. Germline-derived CDR1 and CDR2 are SGHTA and FQGNSA. V lost 5 bases and J lost 8, with 10 bases in between. The CDR3 is made up of 12 amino acids.

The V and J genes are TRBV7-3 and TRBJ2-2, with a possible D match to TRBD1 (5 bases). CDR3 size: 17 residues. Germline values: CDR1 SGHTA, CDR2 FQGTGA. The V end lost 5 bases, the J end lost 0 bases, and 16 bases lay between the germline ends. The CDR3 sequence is CASSPDSFDANTGELFF. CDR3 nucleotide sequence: TGTGCCAGCAGCCCCGACAGCTTCGATGCGAACACCGGGGAGCTGTTTTTT.

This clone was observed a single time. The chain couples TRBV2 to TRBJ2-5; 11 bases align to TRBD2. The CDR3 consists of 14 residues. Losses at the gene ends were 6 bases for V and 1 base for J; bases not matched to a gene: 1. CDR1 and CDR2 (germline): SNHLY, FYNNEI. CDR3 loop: CASRTSGVQETQYF. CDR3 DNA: TGTGCCAGCAGGACTAGCGGGGTCCAAGAGACCCAGTACTTC.

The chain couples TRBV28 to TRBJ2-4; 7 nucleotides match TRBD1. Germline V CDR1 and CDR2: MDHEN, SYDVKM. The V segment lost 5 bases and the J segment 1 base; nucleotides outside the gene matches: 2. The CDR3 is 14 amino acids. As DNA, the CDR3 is TGTGCCAGCAGTCGACAGGGTGCCAAAAACATTCAGTACTTC. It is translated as CASSRQGAKNIQYF.

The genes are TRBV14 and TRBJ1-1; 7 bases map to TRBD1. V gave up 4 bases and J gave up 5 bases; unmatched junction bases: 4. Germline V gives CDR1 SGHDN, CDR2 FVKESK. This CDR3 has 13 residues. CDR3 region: CASSRGQTTEAFF. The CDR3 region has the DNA TGTGCCAGCAGCCGGGGACAGACAACTGAAGCTTTCTTT.

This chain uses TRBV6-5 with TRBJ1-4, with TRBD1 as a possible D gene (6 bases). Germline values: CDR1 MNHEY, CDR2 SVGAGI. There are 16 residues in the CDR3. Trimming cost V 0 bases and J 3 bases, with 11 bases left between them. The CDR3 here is CASSYSGRGPNEKLFF. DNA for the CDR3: TGTGCCAGCAGTTACTCGGGCAGGGGACCTAATGAAAAACTGTTTTTT.

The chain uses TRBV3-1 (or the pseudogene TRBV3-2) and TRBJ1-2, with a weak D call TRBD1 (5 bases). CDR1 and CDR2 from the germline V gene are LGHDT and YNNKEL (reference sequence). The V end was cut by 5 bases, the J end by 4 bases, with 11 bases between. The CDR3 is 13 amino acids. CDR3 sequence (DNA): TGTGCCAGCAGCTCCCAGGGATTCTATGGCTACACCTTC. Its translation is CASSSQGFYGYTF.

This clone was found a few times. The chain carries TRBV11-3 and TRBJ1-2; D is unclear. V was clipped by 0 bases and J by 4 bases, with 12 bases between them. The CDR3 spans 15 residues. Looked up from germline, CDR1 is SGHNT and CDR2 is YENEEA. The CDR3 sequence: CASSLDRRGFYGYTF. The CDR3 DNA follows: TGTGCCAGCAGCTTAGATCGTAGAGGGTTCTATGGCTACACCTTC.

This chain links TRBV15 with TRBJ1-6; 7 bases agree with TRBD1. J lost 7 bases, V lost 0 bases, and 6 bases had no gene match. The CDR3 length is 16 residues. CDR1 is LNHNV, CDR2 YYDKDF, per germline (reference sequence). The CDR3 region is CATSRDLGQVNSPLHF. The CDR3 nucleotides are TGTGCCACCAGCAGAGATTTAGGACAGGTGAATTCACCCCTCCACTTT.

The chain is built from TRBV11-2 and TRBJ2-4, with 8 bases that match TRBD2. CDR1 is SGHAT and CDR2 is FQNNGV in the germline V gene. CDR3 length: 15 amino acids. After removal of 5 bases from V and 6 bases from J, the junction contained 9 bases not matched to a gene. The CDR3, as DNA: TGTGCCAGCAGCACACCTCGGGGGGGCGGAAACATTCAGTACTTC. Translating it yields CASSTPRGGGNIQYF.

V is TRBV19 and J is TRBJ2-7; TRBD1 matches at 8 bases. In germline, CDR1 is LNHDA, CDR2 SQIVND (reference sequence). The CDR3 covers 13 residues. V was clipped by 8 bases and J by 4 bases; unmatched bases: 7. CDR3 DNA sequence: TGTGCCAGTTCCACGGACAGGGAGTACGAGCAGTACTTC. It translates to CASSTDREYEQYF.

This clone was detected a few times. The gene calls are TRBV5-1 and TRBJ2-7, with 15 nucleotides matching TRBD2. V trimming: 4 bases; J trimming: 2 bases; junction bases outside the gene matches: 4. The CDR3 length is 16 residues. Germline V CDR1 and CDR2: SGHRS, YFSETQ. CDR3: CASSAGLAGGPYEQYF. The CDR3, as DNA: TGCGCCAGCAGCGCGGGACTAGCGGGGGGCCCCTACGAGCAGTACTTC.

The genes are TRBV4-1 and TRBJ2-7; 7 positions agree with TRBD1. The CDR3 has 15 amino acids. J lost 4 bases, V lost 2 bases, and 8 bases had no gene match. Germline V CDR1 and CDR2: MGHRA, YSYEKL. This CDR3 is CASSQSRRGQYEQYF. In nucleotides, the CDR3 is TGCGCCAGCAGCCAATCCCGAAGGGGGCAATACGAGCAGTACTTC.

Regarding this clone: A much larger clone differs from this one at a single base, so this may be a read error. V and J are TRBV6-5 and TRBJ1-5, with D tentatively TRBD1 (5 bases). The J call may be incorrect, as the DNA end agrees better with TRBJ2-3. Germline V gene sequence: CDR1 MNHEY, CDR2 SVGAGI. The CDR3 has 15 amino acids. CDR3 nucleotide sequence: TGTGCCAGCAGTCCCCAGACAGCCCTCAATCAGCCCCAGTATTTT. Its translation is CASSPQTALNQPQYF.

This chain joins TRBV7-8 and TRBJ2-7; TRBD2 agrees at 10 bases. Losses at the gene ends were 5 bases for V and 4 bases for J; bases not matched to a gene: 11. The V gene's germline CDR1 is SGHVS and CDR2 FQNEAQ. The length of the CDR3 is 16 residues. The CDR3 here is CASSPRASGGTYEQYF. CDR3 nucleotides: TGTGCCAGCAGCCCGCGGGCTAGCGGGGGAACTTACGAGCAGTACTTC.

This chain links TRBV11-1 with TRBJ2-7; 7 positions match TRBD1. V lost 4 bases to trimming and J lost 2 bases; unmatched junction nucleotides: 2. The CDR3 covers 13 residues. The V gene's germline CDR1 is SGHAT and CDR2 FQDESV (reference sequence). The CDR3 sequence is CASSWGQTYEQYF. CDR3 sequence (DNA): TGTGCCAGCAGCTGGGGACAGACCTACGAGCAGTACTTC.

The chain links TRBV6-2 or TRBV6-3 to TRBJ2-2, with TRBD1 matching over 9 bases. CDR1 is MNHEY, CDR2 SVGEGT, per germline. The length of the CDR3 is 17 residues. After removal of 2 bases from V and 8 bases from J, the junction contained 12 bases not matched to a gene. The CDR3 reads CASSYLGQGPRVGELFF. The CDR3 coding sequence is TGTGCCAGCAGTTACCTGGGACAGGGTCCTCGAGTAGGGGAGCTGTTTTTT.

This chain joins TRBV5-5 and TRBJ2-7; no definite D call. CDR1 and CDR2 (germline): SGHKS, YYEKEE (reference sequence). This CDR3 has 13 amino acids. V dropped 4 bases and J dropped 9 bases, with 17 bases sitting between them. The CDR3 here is CASSGPSAAGQYF. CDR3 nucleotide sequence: TGTGCCAGCAGCGGGCCTTCGGCAGCTGGGCAGTACTTC.

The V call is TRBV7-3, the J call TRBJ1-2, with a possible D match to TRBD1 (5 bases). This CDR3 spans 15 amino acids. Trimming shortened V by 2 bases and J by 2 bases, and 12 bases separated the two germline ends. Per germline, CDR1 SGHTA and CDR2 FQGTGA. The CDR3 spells CASSLAAGINYGYTF. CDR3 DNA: TGTGCCAGCAGCTTAGCGGCAGGGATCAACTATGGCTACACCTTC.

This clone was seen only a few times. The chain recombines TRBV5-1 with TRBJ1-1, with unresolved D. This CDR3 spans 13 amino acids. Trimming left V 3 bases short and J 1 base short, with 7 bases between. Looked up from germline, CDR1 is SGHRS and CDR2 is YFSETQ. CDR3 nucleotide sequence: TGCGCCAGCAGCTCACAGTCGAACACTGAAGCTTTCTTT. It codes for CASSSQSNTEAFF. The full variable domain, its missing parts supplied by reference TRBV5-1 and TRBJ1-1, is KAGVTQTPRYLIKTRGQQVTLSCSPISGHRSVSWYQQTPGQGLQFLFEYFSETQRNKGNFPGRFSGRQFSNSRSEMNVSTLELGDSALYLCASSSQSNTEAFFGQGTRLTVV.

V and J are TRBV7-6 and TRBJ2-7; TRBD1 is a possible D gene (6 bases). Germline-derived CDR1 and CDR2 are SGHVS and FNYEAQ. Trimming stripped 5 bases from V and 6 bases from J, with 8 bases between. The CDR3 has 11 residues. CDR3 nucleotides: TGTGCCAGCAGCACACAGGGCGAGCAGTACTTC. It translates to CASSTQGEQYF.

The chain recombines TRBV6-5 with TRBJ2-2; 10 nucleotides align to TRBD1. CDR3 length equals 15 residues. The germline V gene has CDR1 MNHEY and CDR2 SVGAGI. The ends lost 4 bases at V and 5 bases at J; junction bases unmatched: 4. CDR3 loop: CASSLTGGGTGELFF. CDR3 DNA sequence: TGTGCCAGCAGTTTGACAGGGGGCGGAACCGGGGAGCTGTTTTTT.

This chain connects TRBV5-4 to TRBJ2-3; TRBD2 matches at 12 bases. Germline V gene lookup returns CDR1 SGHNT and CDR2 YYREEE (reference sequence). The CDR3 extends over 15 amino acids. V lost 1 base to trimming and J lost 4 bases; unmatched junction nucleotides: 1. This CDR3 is CASSLLAGGPDTQYF. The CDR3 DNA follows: TGTGCCAGCAGCTTGCTAGCGGGGGGGCCAGATACGCAGTATTTT.